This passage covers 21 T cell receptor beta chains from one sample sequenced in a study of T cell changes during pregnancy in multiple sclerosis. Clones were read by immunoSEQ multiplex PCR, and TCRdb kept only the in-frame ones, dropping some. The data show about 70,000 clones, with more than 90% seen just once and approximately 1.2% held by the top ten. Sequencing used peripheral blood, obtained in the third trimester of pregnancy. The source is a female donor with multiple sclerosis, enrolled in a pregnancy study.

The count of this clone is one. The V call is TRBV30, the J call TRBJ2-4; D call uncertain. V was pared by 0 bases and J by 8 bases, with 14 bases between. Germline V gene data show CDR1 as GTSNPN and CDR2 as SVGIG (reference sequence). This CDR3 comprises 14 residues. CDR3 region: CAWSVAGSGDIQYF. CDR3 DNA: TGTGCCTGGAGTGTAGCCGGCTCTGGAGACATTCAGTACTTC. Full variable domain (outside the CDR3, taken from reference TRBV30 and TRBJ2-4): SQTIHQWPATLVQPVGSPLSLECTVEGTSNPNLYWYRQAAGRGLQLLFYSVGIGQISSEVPQNLSASRPQDRQFILSSKKLLLSDSGFYLCAWSVAGSGDIQYFGAGTRLSVL.

Here the CDR3 reads CASSQDRGTGYTQYF. DNA of the CDR3: TGCGCCAGCAGCCAAGATCGGGGGACAGGCTATACGCAGTATTTT. The chain employs TRBV4-3 and TRBJ2-3, with 8 nucleotides matching TRBD1. The germline CDR1 and CDR2 sequences are LGHNA and YSLEER. The CDR3 sequence is 15 residues long. J lost 7 bases, V lost 0 bases, and 6 bases had no gene match.

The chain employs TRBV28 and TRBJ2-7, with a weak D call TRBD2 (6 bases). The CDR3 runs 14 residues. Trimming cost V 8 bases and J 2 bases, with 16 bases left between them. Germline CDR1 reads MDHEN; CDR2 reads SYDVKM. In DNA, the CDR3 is TGTGCCAGCGGACTATGGGGCGGACCCTACGAGCAGTACTTC. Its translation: CASGLWGGPYEQYF. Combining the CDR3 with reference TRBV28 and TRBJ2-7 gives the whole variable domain DVKVTQSSRYLVKRTGEKVFLECVQDMDHENMFWYRQDPGLGLRLIYFSYDVKMKEKGDIPEGYSVSREKKERFSLILESASTNQTSMYLCASGLWGGPYEQYFGPGTRLTVT.

Here the CDR3 reads CALQGASSEAFF. CDR3 sequence (DNA): TGTGCCTTACAGGGGGCAAGTTCTGAAGCTTTCTTT. V and J are TRBV30 and TRBJ1-1; 9 bases align to TRBD1. CDR3 length equals 12 residues. The germline gives CDR1 GTSNPN, CDR2 SVGIG (reference sequence). With V trimmed by 7 bases and J by 6 bases, 6 bases remained unmatched.

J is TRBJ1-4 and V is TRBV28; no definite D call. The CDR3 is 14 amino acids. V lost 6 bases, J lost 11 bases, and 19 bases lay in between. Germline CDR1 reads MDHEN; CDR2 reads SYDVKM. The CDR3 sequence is CASSQREGSGKLFF. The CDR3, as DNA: TGTGCCAGCAGCCAACGAGAGGGAAGTGGGAAACTGTTTTTT.

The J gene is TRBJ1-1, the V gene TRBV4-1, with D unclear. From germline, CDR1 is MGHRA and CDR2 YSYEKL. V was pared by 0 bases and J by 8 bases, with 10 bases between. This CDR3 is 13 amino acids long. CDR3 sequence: CASSQDYAVEAFF. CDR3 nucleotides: TGCGCCAGCAGCCAAGATTACGCAGTCGAAGCTTTCTTT.

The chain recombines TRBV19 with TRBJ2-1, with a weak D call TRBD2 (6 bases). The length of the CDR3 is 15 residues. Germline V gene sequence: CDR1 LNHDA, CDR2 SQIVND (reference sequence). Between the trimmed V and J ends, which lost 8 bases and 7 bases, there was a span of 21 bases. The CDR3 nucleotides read TGTGCCAGTGTAGCGGCCAGTATAAGGGGAAATGAGCAGTTCTTC. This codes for CASVAASIRGNEQFF.

CDR3 in amino acids: CASSLGGMNTGELFF. The CDR3 DNA is TGTGCCAGCAGCTTAGGAGGGATGAACACCGGGGAGCTGTTTTTT. J is TRBJ2-2 and V is TRBV7-3, with a tentative D call TRBD2 (6 bases). Trimming cost V 2 bases and J 1 base, with 8 bases left between them. This CDR3 region has 15 residues. The germline gives CDR1 SGHTA, CDR2 FQGTGA.

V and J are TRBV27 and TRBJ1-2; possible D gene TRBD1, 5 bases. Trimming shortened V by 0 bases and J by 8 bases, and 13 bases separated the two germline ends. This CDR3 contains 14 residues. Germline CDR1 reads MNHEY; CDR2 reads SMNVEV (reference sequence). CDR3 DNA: TGTGCCAGCAGTTTATCGTCCGACAGTAAAGGCTACACCTTC. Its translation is CASSLSSDSKGYTF.

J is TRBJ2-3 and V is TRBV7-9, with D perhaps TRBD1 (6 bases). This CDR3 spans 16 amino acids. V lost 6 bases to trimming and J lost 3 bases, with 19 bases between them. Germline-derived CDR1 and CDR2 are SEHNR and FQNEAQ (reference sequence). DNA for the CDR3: TGTGCCAGCAGACAGAGTGTGGGGGCCCGGACAGATACGCAGTATTTT. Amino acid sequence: CASRQSVGARTDTQYF.

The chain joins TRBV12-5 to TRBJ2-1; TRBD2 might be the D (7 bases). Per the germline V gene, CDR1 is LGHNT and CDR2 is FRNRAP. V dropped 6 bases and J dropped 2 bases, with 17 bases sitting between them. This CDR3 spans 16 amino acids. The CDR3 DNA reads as TGTGCTAGTGGCGAGGGGGGGAGGAGTACCTACAATGAGCAGTTCTTC. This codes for CASGEGGRSTYNEQFF.

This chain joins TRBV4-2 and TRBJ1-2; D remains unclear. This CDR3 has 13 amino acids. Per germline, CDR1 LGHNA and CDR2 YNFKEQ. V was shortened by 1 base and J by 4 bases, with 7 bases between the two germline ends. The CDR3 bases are TGTGCCAGCAGCCAAGTAGAGTTCTATGGCTACACCTTC. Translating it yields CASSQVEFYGYTF.

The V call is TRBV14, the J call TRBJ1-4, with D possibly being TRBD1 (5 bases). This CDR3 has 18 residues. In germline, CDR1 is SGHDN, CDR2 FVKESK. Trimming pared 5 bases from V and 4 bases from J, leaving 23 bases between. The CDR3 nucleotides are TGTGCCAGCAGCTCCGCCCAAGGGGAGGAGACCTTTAATGAAAAACTGTTTTTT. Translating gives CASSSAQGEETFNEKLFF.

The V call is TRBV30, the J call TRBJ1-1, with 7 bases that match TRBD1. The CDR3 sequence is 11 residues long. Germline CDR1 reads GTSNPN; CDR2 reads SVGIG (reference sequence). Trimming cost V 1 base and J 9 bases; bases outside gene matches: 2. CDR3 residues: CAWSDRGKAFF. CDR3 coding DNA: TGTGCCTGGAGTGACAGGGGCAAAGCTTTCTTT.

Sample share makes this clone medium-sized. The CDR3 nucleotides read TGTGCCAGCAGTTTTTTGGCGGGGGGTTGGTCCGGCGAGCAGTACTTC. As protein: CASSFLAGGWSGEQYF. The chain employs TRBV27 and TRBJ2-7, with TRBD2 matching over 8 bases. Germline assignment: CDR1 MNHEY and CDR2 SMNVEV (reference sequence). V lost 3 bases and J lost 6; bases outside the gene matches: 13. The CDR3 is 16 amino acids.

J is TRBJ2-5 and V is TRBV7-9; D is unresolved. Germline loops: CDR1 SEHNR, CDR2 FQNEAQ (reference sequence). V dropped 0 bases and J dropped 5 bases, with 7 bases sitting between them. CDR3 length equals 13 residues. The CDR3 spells CASSLALAETQYF. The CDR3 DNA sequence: TGTGCCAGCAGCTTAGCGTTGGCCGAGACCCAGTACTTC.

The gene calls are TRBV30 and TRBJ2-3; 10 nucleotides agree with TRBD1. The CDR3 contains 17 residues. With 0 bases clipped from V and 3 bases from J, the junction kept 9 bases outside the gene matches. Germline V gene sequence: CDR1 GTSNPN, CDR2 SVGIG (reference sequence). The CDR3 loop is CAWSVETPGQGTDTQYF. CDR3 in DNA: TGTGCCTGGAGTGTAGAGACGCCGGGACAGGGGACAGATACGCAGTATTTT.

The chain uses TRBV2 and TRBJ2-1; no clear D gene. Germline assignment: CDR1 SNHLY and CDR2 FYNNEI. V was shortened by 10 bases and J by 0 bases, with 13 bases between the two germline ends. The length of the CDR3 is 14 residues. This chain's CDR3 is CATKAESSYNEQFF. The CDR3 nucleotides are TGTGCCACCAAAGCCGAGAGCTCCTACAATGAGCAGTTCTTC.

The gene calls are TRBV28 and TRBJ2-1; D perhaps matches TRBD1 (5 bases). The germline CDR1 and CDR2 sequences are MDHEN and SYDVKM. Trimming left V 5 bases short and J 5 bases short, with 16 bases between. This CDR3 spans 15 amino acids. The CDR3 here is CASSVGNRGHNEQFF. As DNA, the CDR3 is TGTGCCAGCAGTGTGGGGAATAGGGGCCACAATGAGCAGTTCTTC.

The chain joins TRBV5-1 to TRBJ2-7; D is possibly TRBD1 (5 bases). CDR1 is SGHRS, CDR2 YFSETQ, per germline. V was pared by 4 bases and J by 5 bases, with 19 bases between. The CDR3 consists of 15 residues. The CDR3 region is CASSPGQGGYHEQYF. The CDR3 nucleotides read TGCGCCAGCAGCCCCGGGCAGGGTGGTTACCACGAGCAGTACTTC.

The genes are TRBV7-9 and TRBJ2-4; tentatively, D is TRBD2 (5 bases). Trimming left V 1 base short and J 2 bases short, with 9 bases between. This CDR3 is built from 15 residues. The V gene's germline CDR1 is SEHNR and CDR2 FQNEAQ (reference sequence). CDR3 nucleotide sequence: TGTGCCAGCAGCTTAGATTCGACTACCAAAAACATTCAGTACTTC. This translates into CASSLDSTTKNIQYF.